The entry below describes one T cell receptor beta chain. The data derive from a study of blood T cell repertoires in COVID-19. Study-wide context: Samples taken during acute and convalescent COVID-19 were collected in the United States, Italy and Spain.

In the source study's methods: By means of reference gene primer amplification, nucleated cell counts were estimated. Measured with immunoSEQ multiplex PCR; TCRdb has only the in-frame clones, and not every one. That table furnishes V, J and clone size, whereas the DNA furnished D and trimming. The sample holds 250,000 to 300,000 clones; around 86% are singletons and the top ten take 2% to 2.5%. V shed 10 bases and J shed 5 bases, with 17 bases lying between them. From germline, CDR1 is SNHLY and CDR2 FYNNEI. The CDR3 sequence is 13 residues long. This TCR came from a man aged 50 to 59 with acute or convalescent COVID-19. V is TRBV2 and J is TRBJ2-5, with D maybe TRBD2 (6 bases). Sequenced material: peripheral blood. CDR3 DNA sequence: TGTGCCACCGTTACCGGGGGAAGGGAGACCCAGTACTTC. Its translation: CATVTGGRETQYF.